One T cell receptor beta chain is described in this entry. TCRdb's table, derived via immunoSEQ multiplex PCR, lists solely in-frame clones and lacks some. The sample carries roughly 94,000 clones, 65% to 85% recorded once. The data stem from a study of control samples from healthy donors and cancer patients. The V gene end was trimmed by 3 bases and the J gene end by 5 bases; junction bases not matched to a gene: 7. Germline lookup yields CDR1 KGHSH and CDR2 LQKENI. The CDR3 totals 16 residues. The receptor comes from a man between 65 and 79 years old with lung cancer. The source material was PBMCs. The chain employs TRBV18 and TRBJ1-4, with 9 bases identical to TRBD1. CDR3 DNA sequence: TGTGCCAGCTCACCGATACCCGGGACAGGGAATGAAAAACTGTTTTTT. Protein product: CASSPIPGTGNEKLFF.